The entry below gives a single TCR beta chain sequence along with its context. The source of the sample is a study of blood T cells in healthy people across ages. A sample-barcoded 5' primer and a J-beta primer mix were used in a second PCR of roughly 6 to 11 cycles. Using its own MiXCR run on the 5' RACE reads, TCRdb lists one record per CDR3 protein. The sample comprises 800,000 to 900,000 distinct CDR3 sequences, 60% to 80% of which are singletons, and around 30% rests with the top ten. Sequencing was carried out using blood. The TCR comes from a man aged 25 to 40 in good health.

In nucleotides, the CDR3 is TGTGCCAGCAGTTCCCCTGGACAGAGACTTTACAATCAGCCCCAGCATTTT. Translation: CASSSPGQRLYNQPQHF. This sequence joins TRBV28 and TRBJ1-5; D perhaps matches TRBD1 (6 bases). The ends were cut back, 4 bases at V and 3 bases at J, with 19 bases in the middle. CDR1 is MDHEN, CDR2 SYDVKM, per germline. The CDR3 contains 17 residues.